A selection of T cell receptor beta chains follows, all from one sample in a study of somatic mutations in cytotoxic T cells in rheumatoid arthritis. The table came from immunoSEQ multiplex PCR; TCRdb's copy has only in-frame clones and leaves some out. The top ten hold around 40% of the sample, which has 6,000 to 8,500 clones, 70% seen once. What was sequenced was CD8+ T cells sorted from blood. Every receptor here comes from a man aged 40-55 years in good health. Both conserved end residues are part of each CDR3. The D gene is left open where the match is weak. Some rows mark clone size as missing; the rest say once, few, many or name a class of expanded clone.

TRBV5-1,TRBJ2-3,-,-,TGCGCCAGCAGCTTGGGTCACCTTAGCACAGATACGCAGTATTTT,CASSLGHLSTDTQYF
TRBV4-1,TRBJ2-2,TRBD2,-,TGCGCCAGCAGCCAAGACCCGGGAGGGACCGGGGAGCTGTTTTTT,CASSQDPGGTGELFF
TRBV9,TRBJ2-2,-,once,TGTGCCAGCAGGTTGGGAGGATCGGACGGGGAGCTGTTTTTT,CASRLGGSDGELFF
TRBV9,TRBJ2-2,TRBD1,-,TGTGCCAGCAGCGCTGGACAGGCTAACACCGGGGAGCTGTTTTTT,CASSAGQANTGELFF
TRBV7-3,TRBJ2-1,TRBD2,few,TGTGCCAGCAGCTCTACTTCCACTAGCGGGAGCAATGAGCAGTTCTTC,CASSSTSTSGSNEQFF
TRBV5-4,TRBJ2-5,-,-,TGTGCCAGCAGCTTGGTGTCAGCGGACCAAGAGACCCAGTACTTC,CASSLVSADQETQYF
TRBV1,TRBJ1-2,-,few,TGCACCAGCAGCCAGAGCTATGGCTACACCTTC,CTSSQSYGYTF
TRBV6-1,TRBJ2-5,TRBD2,-,TGTGCCAGCAGTGAACTAGCGGGAGGGCAAGAGACCCAGTACTTC,CASSELAGGQETQYF
TRBV29-1,TRBJ2-7,-,-,TGCAGCGTCAAGGGATCGGGTAACGAGCAGTACTTC,CSVKGSGNEQYF
TRBV23-1,TRBJ1-1,TRBD1,-,TGCGCCAGCAGTCAGACAGGGGGCTTAACTGAAGCTTTCTTT,CASSQTGGLTEAFF
TRBV27,TRBJ1-1,-,few,TGTGCCAGCAGTTACCGGACAGAAAACACTGAAGCTTTCTTT,CASSYRTENTEAFF
TRBV7-2,TRBJ2-1,TRBD1,once,TGTGCCAGCAGCTATGGACAGGGGGACAATGAGCAGTTCTTC,CASSYGQGDNEQFF
TRBV19,TRBJ1-1,-,-,TGTGCCAGTAGTACCGGACAGATCCCAAAAGCTTTCTTT,CASSTGQIPKAFF
TRBV27,TRBJ1-4,TRBD1,-,TGTGCCAGCAGTGACACAGGGGGCTCTCGTGAAAAACTGTTTTTT,CASSDTGGSREKLFF
TRBV19,TRBJ1-2,TRBD1,few,TGTGCCAGCATGGACAGGACTATAAACTATGGCTACACCTTC,CASMDRTINYGYTF
TRBV2,TRBJ2-7,TRBD1,-,TGTGCCAGCAGCCCGGGACAGAGGGCCCTCTACGAGCAGTACTTC,CASSPGQRALYEQYF
TRBV10-3,TRBJ1-4,TRBD1,few,TGTGCCATCAGTGAGCGCAGTGTCAGGGGGATGGCTAATGAAAAACTGTTTTTT,CAISERSVRGMANEKLFF